The entry below gives a single T cell receptor (beta chain) sequence along with its context. Its antigen is as yet unknown. PBMCs, at least 6.5 million per sample, were isolated. The data belong to a study of blood T cells in healthy people across ages. Findings and limits, study-wide: Investigators viewed diversity estimates from one million T cells as underestimates, the study reported.

The second PCR ran about 6 to 11 cycles with a sample-barcoded 5' primer and J-beta primers. Every single cDNA molecule received a tag from a template-switch adaptor with 12 random nucleotides. In TCRdb, the 5' RACE reads were re-called with MiXCR into one record per CDR3 protein. The sample consists of over 700,000 distinct CDR3 sequences, about 48% of them appearing once. CDR3 length: 14 residues. CDR1 is SEHNR and CDR2 is FQNEAQ in the germline V gene (reference sequence). V lost 7 bases and J lost 3; bases outside the gene matches: 9. Sequencing was performed on blood. The TCR sequence derives from an older man in good health. The chain recombines TRBV7-9 with TRBJ2-7, with TRBD1 matching over 7 bases. The CDR3 nucleotides are TGTGCCAGCACCGAGACAGGGTTGGACTACGAGCAGTACTTC. This translates into CASTETGLDYEQYF.